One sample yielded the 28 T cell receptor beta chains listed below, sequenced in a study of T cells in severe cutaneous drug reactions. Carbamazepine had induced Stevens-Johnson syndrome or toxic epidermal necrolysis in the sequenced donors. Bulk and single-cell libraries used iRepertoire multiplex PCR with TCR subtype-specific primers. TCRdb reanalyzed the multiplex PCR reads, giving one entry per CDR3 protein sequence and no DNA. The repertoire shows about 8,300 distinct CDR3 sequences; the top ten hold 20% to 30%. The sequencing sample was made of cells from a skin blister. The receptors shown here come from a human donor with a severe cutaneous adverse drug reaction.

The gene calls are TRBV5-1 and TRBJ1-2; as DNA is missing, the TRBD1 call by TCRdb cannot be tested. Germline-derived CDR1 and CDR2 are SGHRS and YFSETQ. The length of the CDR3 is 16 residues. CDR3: CASRIQTGSSIGGYTF.

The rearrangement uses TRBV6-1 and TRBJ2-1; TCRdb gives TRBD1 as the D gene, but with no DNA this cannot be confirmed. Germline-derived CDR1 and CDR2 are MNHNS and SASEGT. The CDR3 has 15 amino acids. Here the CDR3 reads CASSEWGYSYNEQFF.

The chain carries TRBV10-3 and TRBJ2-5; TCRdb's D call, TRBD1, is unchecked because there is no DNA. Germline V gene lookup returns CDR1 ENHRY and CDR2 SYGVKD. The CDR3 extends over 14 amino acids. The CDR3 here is CAISVRAEQETQYF.

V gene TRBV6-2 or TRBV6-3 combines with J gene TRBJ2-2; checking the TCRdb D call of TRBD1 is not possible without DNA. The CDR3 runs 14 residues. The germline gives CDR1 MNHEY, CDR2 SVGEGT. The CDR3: CASSPGANTGELFF.

The CDR3 is CASSLCLTGGCEQYF. The J gene is TRBJ2-7, the V gene TRBV28; the TCRdb D gene call, TRBD1, has no DNA to confirm it. CDR3 length: 15 amino acids. Germline V gene lookup returns CDR1 MDHEN and CDR2 SYDVKM.

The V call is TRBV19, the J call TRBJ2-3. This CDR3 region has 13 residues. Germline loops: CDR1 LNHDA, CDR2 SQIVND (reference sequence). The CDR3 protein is CASSIRYTDTQYF.

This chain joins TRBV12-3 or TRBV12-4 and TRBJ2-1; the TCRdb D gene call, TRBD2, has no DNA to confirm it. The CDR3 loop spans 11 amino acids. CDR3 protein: CASTSGPKQFF.

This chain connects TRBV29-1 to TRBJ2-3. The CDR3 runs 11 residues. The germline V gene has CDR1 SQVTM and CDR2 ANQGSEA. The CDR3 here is CSVGVPDTQYF.

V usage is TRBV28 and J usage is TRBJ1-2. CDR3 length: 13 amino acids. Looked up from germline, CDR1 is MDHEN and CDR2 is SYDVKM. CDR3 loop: CASSLSTGYGYTF.

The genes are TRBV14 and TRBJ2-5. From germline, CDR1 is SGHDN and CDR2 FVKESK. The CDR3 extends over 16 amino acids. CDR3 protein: CASSQVSWTAEETQYF.

The chain's CDR3 is CASSTGQGPPGELFF. The V gene is TRBV12-3 or TRBV12-4, the J gene TRBJ2-2; TCRdb's D gene call, TRBD1, goes unchecked for lack of DNA. This CDR3 has 15 residues.

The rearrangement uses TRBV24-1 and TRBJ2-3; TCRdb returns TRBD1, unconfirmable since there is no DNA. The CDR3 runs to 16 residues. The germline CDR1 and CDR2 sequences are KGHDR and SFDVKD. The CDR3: CATSGVRGFGTDTQYF.

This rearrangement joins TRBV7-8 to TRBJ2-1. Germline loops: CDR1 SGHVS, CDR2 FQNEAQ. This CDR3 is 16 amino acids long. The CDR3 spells CASSLGPAATYNEQFF.

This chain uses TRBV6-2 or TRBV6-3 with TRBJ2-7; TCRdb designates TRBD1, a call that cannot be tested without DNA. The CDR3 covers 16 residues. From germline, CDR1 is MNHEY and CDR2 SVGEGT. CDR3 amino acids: CASSYSIGRGPYEQYF.

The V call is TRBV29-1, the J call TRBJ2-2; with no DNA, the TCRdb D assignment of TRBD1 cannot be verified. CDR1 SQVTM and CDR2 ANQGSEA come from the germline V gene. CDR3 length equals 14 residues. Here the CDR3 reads CSVWGRENTGELFF.

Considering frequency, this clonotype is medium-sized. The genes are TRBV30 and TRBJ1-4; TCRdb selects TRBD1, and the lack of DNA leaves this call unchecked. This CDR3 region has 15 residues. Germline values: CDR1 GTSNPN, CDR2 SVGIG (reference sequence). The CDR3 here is CAWRKGGAANEKLFF.

CDR3 residues: CASSEFPRGLNEQFF. V gene TRBV2 combines with J gene TRBJ2-1; TCRdb's assignment of TRBD2 cannot be checked, as there is no DNA. The germline CDR1 and CDR2 sequences are SNHLY and FYNNEI. The CDR3 sequence is 15 residues long.

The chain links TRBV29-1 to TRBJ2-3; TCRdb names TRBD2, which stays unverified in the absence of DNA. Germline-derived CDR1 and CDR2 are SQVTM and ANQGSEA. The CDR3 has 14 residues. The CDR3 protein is CSVESLAGEYAQYF.

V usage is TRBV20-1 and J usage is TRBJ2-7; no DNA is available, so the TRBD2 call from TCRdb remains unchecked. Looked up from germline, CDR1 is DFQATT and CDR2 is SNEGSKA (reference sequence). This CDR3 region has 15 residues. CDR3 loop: CSAHLGAGGIYEQYF.

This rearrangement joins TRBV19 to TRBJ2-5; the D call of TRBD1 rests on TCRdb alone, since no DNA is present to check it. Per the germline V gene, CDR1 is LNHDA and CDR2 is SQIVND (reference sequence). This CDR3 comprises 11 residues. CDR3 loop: CASSPGETQYF.

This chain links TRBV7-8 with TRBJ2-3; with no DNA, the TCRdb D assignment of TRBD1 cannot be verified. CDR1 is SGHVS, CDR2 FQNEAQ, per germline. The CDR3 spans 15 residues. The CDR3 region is CASSLTGRVTDTQYF.

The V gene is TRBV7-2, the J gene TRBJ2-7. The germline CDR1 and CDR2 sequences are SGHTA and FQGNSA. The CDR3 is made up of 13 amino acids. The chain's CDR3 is CASSLVVEKEQYF.

CDR3 residues: CASSLLADHNEQFF. This chain connects TRBV28 to TRBJ2-1; with no DNA, the TCRdb D assignment of TRBD2 cannot be verified. CDR1 is MDHEN, CDR2 SYDVKM, per germline. This CDR3 is 14 amino acids long.

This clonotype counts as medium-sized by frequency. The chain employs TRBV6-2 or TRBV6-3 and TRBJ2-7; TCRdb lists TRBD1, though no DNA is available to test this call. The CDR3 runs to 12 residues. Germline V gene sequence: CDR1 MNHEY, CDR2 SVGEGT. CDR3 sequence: CASSGTRYEQYF.

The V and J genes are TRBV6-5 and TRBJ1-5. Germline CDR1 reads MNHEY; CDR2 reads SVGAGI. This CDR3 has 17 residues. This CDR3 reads CATRVTSAASGNQPQHF.

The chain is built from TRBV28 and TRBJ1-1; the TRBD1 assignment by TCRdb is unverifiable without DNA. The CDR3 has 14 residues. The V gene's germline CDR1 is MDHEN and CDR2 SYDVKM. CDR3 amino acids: CASSLWTAHTEAFF.

The CDR3 here is CASSFPGQQETQYF. This sequence joins TRBV5-6 and TRBJ2-5; no DNA is available, so the TRBD1 call from TCRdb remains unchecked. There are 14 residues in the CDR3. CDR1 is SGHDT, CDR2 YYEEEE, per germline. Filled out from reference TRBV5-6 and TRBJ2-5, the complete variable domain reads DAGVTQSPTHLIKTRGQQVTLRCSPKSGHDTVSWYQQALGQGPQFIFQYYEEEERQRGNFPDRFSGHQFPNYSSELNVNALLLGDSALYLCASSFPGQQETQYFGPGTRLLVL.

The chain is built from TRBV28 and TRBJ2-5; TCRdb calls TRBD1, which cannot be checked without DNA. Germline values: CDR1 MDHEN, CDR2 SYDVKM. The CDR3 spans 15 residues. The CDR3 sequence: CASSNPYRGRETQYF.